The 26 T cell receptor beta chains presented below share a single source sample, sequenced in a study of T cell repertoires in cytomegalovirus infection. MiXCR, run by TCRdb on the reads, gives a single entry per CDR3 protein. This table has hundreds of thousands of distinct CDR3 sequences, approximately 10% appearing once. Source material: PBMCs. These receptors were taken from a human donor in good health (CMV status not recorded). Some clones in this sample may be carry-over from other donors' samples.

This clonotype was detected only a few times. The chain joins TRBV19 to TRBJ2-2; D not resolved. The CDR3 has 14 residues. From germline, CDR1 is LNHDA and CDR2 SQIVND (reference sequence). The V end lost 2 bases, the J end lost 1 base, and 5 bases lay between the germline ends. The CDR3 region is CASSIFGNTGELFF. CDR3 nucleotide sequence: TGTGCCAGTAGTATATTCGGGAACACCGGGGAGCTGTTTTTT.

The J gene is TRBJ2-3, the V gene TRBV19, with a possible D match to TRBD2 (6 bases). Germline lookup yields CDR1 LNHDA and CDR2 SQIVND (reference sequence). V was pared by 5 bases and J by 6 bases, with 15 bases between. The CDR3 runs to 14 residues. CDR3 DNA: TGTGCCAGTAGTCCGCGACTAGTTGGGGATACGCAGTATTTT. Residues: CASSPRLVGDTQYF.

This chain links TRBV29-1 with TRBJ2-5; the D gene could be TRBD1 or TRBD2 (6 bases each). Germline CDR1 SQVTM, CDR2 ANQGSEA. Deletions cut 8 bases from V and 7 bases from J, with 17 bases between. The CDR3 contains 12 residues. The CDR3 DNA reads as TGCAGCCCGAGGACGGGGGCTGGGACCCAGTACTTC. Its protein is CSPRTGAGTQYF.

This clonotype was recorded many times. The chain has TRBV7-9 and TRBJ2-1; possible D gene TRBD2, 5 bases. The V and J ends lost 3 bases and 9 bases respectively, with 12 bases between them. The germline gives CDR1 SEHNR, CDR2 FQNEAQ (reference sequence). This CDR3 region has 13 residues. The CDR3 nucleotides are TGTGCCAGCAGCTTTCGACTTGCGGGTGAGCAGTTCTTC. This sequence encodes CASSFRLAGEQFF.

This clonotype showed up many times. This chain uses TRBV20-1 with TRBJ2-1, with D possibly being TRBD2 (5 bases). The germline gives CDR1 DFQATT, CDR2 SNEGSKA (reference sequence). Trimming cost V 0 bases and J 2 bases, with 14 bases left between them. This CDR3 region has 16 residues. The CDR3 region has the DNA TGCAGTGCTAGAGAGACGGGGAGACTCCCCTACAATGAGCAGTTCTTC. Amino acids: CSARETGRLPYNEQFF.

This clonotype was detected ten times or more. This rearrangement joins TRBV5-4 to TRBJ2-5; 7 nucleotides align to TRBD2. Trimming removed 0 bases from V and 5 bases from J; junction bases left unmatched: 13. This CDR3 has 17 residues. Germline CDR1 SGHNT, CDR2 YYREEE (reference sequence). CDR3 loop: CASSLGVGAGREETQYF. The CDR3 region has the DNA TGTGCCAGCAGCTTGGGGGTAGGAGCGGGGAGGGAGGAGACCCAGTACTTC. The variable domain in full, with the rest retrieved from reference TRBV5-4 and TRBJ2-5, is ETGVTQSPTHLIKTRGQQVTLRCSSQSGHNTVSWYQQALGQGPQFIFQYYREEENGRGNFPPRFSGLQFPNYSSELNVNALELDDSALYLCASSLGVGAGREETQYFGPGTRLLVL.

The chain uses TRBV5-4 and TRBJ2-7; 8 nucleotides line up with TRBD1. Germline-derived CDR1 and CDR2 are SGHNT and YYREEE (reference sequence). The CDR3 is made up of 16 amino acids. Unmatched junction bases numbered 15, after V lost 4 bases and J lost 6 bases. CDR3 in amino acids: CASSPRPDRVPFEQYF. The CDR3 region has the DNA TGTGCCAGCAGCCCCAGGCCGGACAGGGTCCCCTTCGAGCAGTACTTC.

This clonotype was seen many times. The rearrangement joins TRBV12-5 to TRBJ2-3; D is possibly TRBD1 (5 bases). V was shortened by 7 bases and J by 0 bases, with 8 bases between the two germline ends. Germline values: CDR1 LGHNT, CDR2 FRNRAP. The CDR3 sequence is 13 residues long. For the CDR3, the DNA is TGTGCTAGTGCAAGGGGAAGCACAGATACGCAGTATTTT. Encoded protein: CASARGSTDTQYF.

This sequence joins TRBV20-1 and TRBJ2-2; TRBD1 matches at 7 bases. The CDR3 covers 14 residues. With V trimmed by 4 bases and J by 1 base, 3 bases remained unmatched. Germline CDR1 and CDR2: DFQATT and SNEGSKA (reference sequence). The chain's CDR3 is CSANNRGNTGELFF. CDR3 sequence (DNA): TGCAGTGCTAATAACAGGGGGAACACCGGGGAGCTGTTTTTT.

This CDR3 reads CASTLRANEKLFF. The CDR3 bases are TGTGCCAGCACTCTGAGGGCTAATGAAAAACTGTTTTTT. V gene TRBV28 combines with J gene TRBJ1-4; D gene unclear. The CDR3 covers 13 residues. Germline V gene lookup returns CDR1 MDHEN and CDR2 SYDVKM. Trimming cost V 7 bases and J 3 bases, with 9 bases left between them.

In its sample, this clonotype was seen many times. The chain employs TRBV7-9 and TRBJ1-2; 7 bases line up with TRBD1. The CDR3 runs to 13 residues. Germline CDR1 SEHNR, CDR2 FQNEAQ (reference sequence). V trimming: 4 bases; J trimming: 8 bases; junction bases outside the gene matches: 7. Here the CDR3 reads CASSSRQGSGYTF. The CDR3 DNA reads as TGTGCCAGCAGCTCCCGACAGGGAAGCGGCTACACCTTC.

This clonotype was detected many times. The chain couples TRBV12-3 or TRBV12-4 to TRBJ1-2, with no clear D. CDR3 size: 13 residues. Between the trimmed V and J ends, which lost 6 bases and 8 bases, there was a span of 16 bases. CDR3 residues: CASSPSGVGGYTF. The CDR3 nucleotides read TGTGCCAGCAGCCCGTCGGGCGTAGGGGGCTACACCTTC.

This clonotype was counted many times. V gene TRBV6-1 combines with J gene TRBJ1-5; D unclear. The CDR3 runs 15 residues. Per the germline V gene, CDR1 is MNHNS and CDR2 is SASEGT. The V and J ends lost 4 bases and 2 bases respectively, with 12 bases between them. CDR3 residues: CASSVTYSGNQPQHF. DNA of the CDR3: TGTGCCAGCAGTGTGACATACTCAGGCAATCAGCCCCAGCATTTT.

This clonotype was picked up many times. The chain carries TRBV19 and TRBJ2-1; 9 nucleotides match TRBD2. The CDR3 extends over 18 amino acids. V shed 5 bases and J 6 bases; nucleotides not matched to a gene: 17. Per germline, CDR1 LNHDA and CDR2 SQIVND (reference sequence). The CDR3: CASSAWVPRGTSINEQFF. In nucleotides, the CDR3 is TGTGCCAGTAGTGCTTGGGTCCCTAGGGGGACTAGCATCAATGAGCAGTTCTTC.

This clonotype was counted many times. The chain uses TRBV19 and TRBJ2-7; D is perhaps TRBD1 (6 bases). The CDR3 length is 15 residues. V lost 3 bases and J lost 0, with 12 bases in between. Germline lookup yields CDR1 LNHDA and CDR2 SQIVND (reference sequence). The CDR3 loop is CASSIGQIGSYEQYF. CDR3 DNA sequence: TGTGCCAGTAGTATCGGACAGATAGGCTCCTACGAGCAGTACTTC.

This clonotype was seen repeatedly, ten times or more. This chain connects TRBV6-2 or TRBV6-3 to TRBJ1-1; D ambiguous. V gave up 7 bases and J gave up 3 bases, with 15 bases separating them. This CDR3 is 14 amino acids long. From germline, CDR1 is MNHEY and CDR2 SVGEGT. The CDR3 here is CASTVHGVDTEAFF. The CDR3 DNA follows: TGTGCCAGCACCGTCCATGGGGTGGACACTGAAGCTTTCTTT.

This clonotype was counted at least ten times. V gene TRBV7-2 combines with J gene TRBJ2-1, with 11 bases identical to TRBD1. V gave up 3 bases and J gave up 6 bases; unmatched junction bases: 7. Per germline, CDR1 SGHTA and CDR2 FQGNSA. There are 16 residues in the CDR3. The CDR3 DNA reads TGTGCCAGCAGCTTGGGGGGGACAGGGGGATTCAATGAGCAGTTCTTC. Translation: CASSLGGTGGFNEQFF.

Only a few counts were recorded for this clonotype. The chain links TRBV27 to TRBJ1-6, with D maybe TRBD1 (6 bases). Germline CDR1 and CDR2: MNHEY and SMNVEV (reference sequence). The CDR3 contains 15 residues. Trimming shortened V by 5 bases and J by 7 bases, and 15 bases separated the two germline ends. The CDR3 protein is CASSNPGGPNSPLHF. As DNA, the CDR3 is TGTGCCAGCAGTAACCCCGGGGGGCCGAATTCACCCCTCCACTTT.

This clonotype was picked up many times. The V gene is TRBV25-1, the J gene TRBJ2-5, with D perhaps TRBD1 or TRBD2 (7 bases each). CDR1 is MGHDK, CDR2 SYGVNS, per germline. V lost 7 bases and J lost 2, with 14 bases in between. This CDR3 is 14 amino acids long. The chain's CDR3 is CASTPRGGQETQYF. CDR3 sequence (DNA): TGTGCCAGCACCCCCAGGGGGGGGCAAGAGACCCAGTACTTC. The full variable domain, completed using reference TRBV25-1 and TRBJ2-5, is EADIYQTPRYLVIGTGKKITLECSQTMGHDKMYWYQQDPGMELHLIHYSYGVNSTEKGDLSSESTVSRIRTEHFPLTLESARPSHTSQYLCASTPRGGQETQYFGPGTRLLVL.

This clonotype was seen at least ten times. J is TRBJ2-1 and V is TRBV5-1, with TRBD1 matching 8 bases. The V gene's germline CDR1 is SGHRS and CDR2 YFSETQ. J gave up 5 bases and V 4 bases, and 11 bases lay outside the gene matches. CDR3 length equals 16 residues. The DNA of the CDR3 is TGCGCCAGCAGCCTTCGGACAGGGCGGCCGGACAATGAGCAGTTCTTC. This encodes CASSLRTGRPDNEQFF.

This clonotype was counted at least ten times. The gene calls are TRBV7-2 and TRBJ1-3; 7 nucleotides agree with TRBD1. The CDR3 totals 15 residues. V lost 6 bases to trimming and J lost 0 bases; unmatched junction nucleotides: 5. Looked up from germline, CDR1 is SGHTA and CDR2 is FQGNSA. The CDR3 reads CASSQSGGSGNTIYF. The CDR3 DNA reads as TGTGCCAGCAGTCAGTCAGGGGGCTCTGGAAACACCATATATTTT. The complete variable domain, with remaining parts taken from reference TRBV7-2 and TRBJ1-3, reads GAGVSQSPSNKVTEKGKDVELRCDPISGHTALYWYRQSLGQGLEFLIYFQGNSAPDKSGLPSDRFSAERTGGSVSTLTIQRTQQEDSAVYLCASSQSGGSGNTIYFGEGSWLTVV.

The table lists this clonotype with many counts. CDR3 residues: CSVVSGRILQETQYF. CDR3 nucleotide sequence: TGCAGCGTTGTCTCAGGGCGAATTCTCCAAGAGACCCAGTACTTC. This chain connects TRBV29-1 to TRBJ2-5; maybe TRBD1 (5 bases). CDR1 and CDR2 from the germline V gene are SQVTM and ANQGSEA. V shed 4 bases and J shed 1 base, with 16 bases lying between them. The CDR3 length is 15 residues. The full variable domain, with the rest looked up from reference TRBV29-1 and TRBJ2-5, is SAVISQKPSRDICQRGTSLTIQCQVDSQVTMMFWYRQQPGQSLTLIATANQGSEATYESGFVIDKFPISRPNLTFSTLTVSNMSPEDSSIYLCSVVSGRILQETQYFGPGTRLLVL.

This clonotype was recorded many times. DNA of the CDR3: TGTGCCAGCAGCGTAACCGGGACTGCACCCCTCCACTTT. Protein sequence: CASSVTGTAPLHF. The chain links TRBV7-9 to TRBJ1-6, with D tentatively TRBD1 (5 bases). The CDR3 totals 13 residues. Per the germline V gene, CDR1 is SEHNR and CDR2 is FQNEAQ (reference sequence). V was clipped by 5 bases and J by 11 bases, with 13 bases between them.

This clonotype was seen a handful of times. The chain employs TRBV7-9 and TRBJ2-7; D tentatively fits TRBD1 or TRBD2 (6 bases each). The germline gives CDR1 SEHNR, CDR2 FQNEAQ (reference sequence). There are 14 residues in the CDR3. Trimming stripped 3 bases from V and 3 bases from J, with 12 bases between. The CDR3, as DNA: TGTGCCAGCAGCTTTAGGACAGCGGGCTACGAGCAGTACTTC. This sequence encodes CASSFRTAGYEQYF.

Only a few counts were recorded for this clonotype. The V and J genes are TRBV9 and TRBJ2-3; 9 bases align to TRBD1. With 4 bases clipped from V and 2 bases from J, the junction kept 5 bases outside the gene matches. This CDR3 is 15 amino acids long. Germline CDR1 reads SGDLS; CDR2 reads YYNGEE. The CDR3 loop reads CASSTGGSYTDTQYF. DNA of the CDR3: TGTGCCAGCAGCACAGGGGGCTCTTACACAGATACGCAGTATTTT.

This clonotype was detected many times. The CDR3: CSAKGPRDEQYF. CDR3 coding DNA: TGCAGTGCGAAAGGTCCAAGGGACGAGCAGTACTTC. This chain uses TRBV20-1 with TRBJ2-7; D is unresolved. The germline V gene has CDR1 DFQATT and CDR2 SNEGSKA (reference sequence). The CDR3 length is 12 residues. The V end lost 6 bases, the J end lost 5 bases, and 14 bases lay between the germline ends.